The clone carrying this T cell receptor beta chain was seen only once. This sample is drawn from a study of blood T cell repertoires in COVID-19. TCRdb keeps only in-frame clones here, not all; method: immunoSEQ multiplex PCR. The table shows about 86,000 clones, with approximately 88% occurring only once. The sequencing sample was made of peripheral blood. The clonotype was recovered from a woman at least 80 years old with active or convalescent COVID-19.

In nucleotides, the CDR3 is TGTGCCAGCAGCCCTAACCGGGGGGCATTGACCGGGGAGCTGTTTTTT. Translating gives CASSPNRGALTGELFF. V gene TRBV11-3 combines with J gene TRBJ2-2, with a weak D call TRBD2 (7 bases). The length of the CDR3 is 16 residues. Germline CDR1 and CDR2: SGHNT and YENEEA. With 5 bases removed from V and 5 bases from J, the gap between germline ends came to 18 bases.